A selection of T cell receptor beta chains follows, all from one sample in a study of Graves' ophthalmopathy and Graves' hyperthyroidism. TCRdb re-derived calls from the multiplex PCR reads in MiXCR, one entry per CDR3 protein. The sample contains approximately 410,000 distinct CDR3 sequences, 15% to 17% of which appear only once. Specimen: peripheral blood. These receptors all stem from a woman under 30 with stable Graves' hyperthyroidism. The CDR3 runs from the conserved cysteine through the conserved F or W. The order of the fields is CDR3 length, clone size, J gene, V gene, D gene, CDR3 protein, CDR3 DNA. D genes are given only for firm matches. Rows give clone size only sometimes, using once, few, many, or a class for an expanded clone.

15 | few | TRBJ2-7 | TRBV11-2 | TRBD1 | CASSISWDRAYEQYF | TGTGCCAGCAGTATTTCTTGGGACAGAGCATACGAGCAGTACTTC
13 | - | TRBJ2-7 | TRBV12-3/TRBV12-4 | - | CASTYRRSYEQYF | TGTGCCAGCACATACAGGAGGTCCTACGAGCAGTACTTC
17 | many | TRBJ2-5 | TRBV6-2/TRBV6-3 | TRBD2 | CASNPLGTSGYQETQYF | TGTGCCAGCAATCCCCTAGGGACTAGCGGGTACCAAGAGACCCAGTACTTC
13 | many | TRBJ2-5 | TRBV4-2 | - | CASSPLEAETQYF | TGTGCCAGCAGCCCCCTGGAAGCGGAGACCCAGTACTTC
14 | - | TRBJ2-5 | TRBV7-3 | TRBD1 | CASSPTGPGETQYF | TGTGCCAGCAGCCCGACAGGGCCCGGGGAGACCCAGTACTTC
15 | many | TRBJ1-5 | TRBV6-5 | - | CASSYSNREGQPQHF | TGTGCCAGCAGTTACTCGAACAGGGAGGGGCAGCCCCAGCATTTT
14 | - | TRBJ2-7 | TRBV28 | TRBD2 | CASSPLWGGYEQYF | TGTGCCAGCAGCCCACTGTGGGGAGGGTACGAGCAGTACTTC
13 | many | TRBJ1-1 | TRBV12-5 | - | CASGAYQGERAFF | TGTGCTAGTGGTGCATACCAGGGTGAAAGAGCTTTCTTT
17 | many | TRBJ1-2 | TRBV5-1 | - | CASSLGGLYTTNYGYTF | TGCGCCAGCAGCTTGGGCGGCCTCTACACGACGAACTATGGCTACACCTTC
11 | many | TRBJ2-7 | TRBV20-1 | TRBD2 | CSVRSSGEQYF | TGCAGTGTTAGATCTAGCGGCGAGCAGTACTTC
13 | few | TRBJ1-5 | TRBV18 | - | CASSPGVGQPQHF | TGTGCCAGCTCACCAGGGGTCGGGCAGCCCCAGCATTTT
14 | many | TRBJ2-7 | TRBV2 | TRBD2 | CASTSGLSSYEQYF | TGTGCCAGCACTAGCGGGTTAAGCTCCTACGAGCAGTACTTC
15 | many | TRBJ2-7 | TRBV15 | - | CATSEAGQLPYEQYF | TGTGCCACCAGCGAAGCGGGACAGCTGCCCTATGAGCAGTACTTC
16 | - | TRBJ2-5 | TRBV6-2/TRBV6-3 | TRBD1 | CASSLWLDREQETQYF | TGTGCCAGCAGTTTATGGTTGGACAGGGAGCAAGAGACCCAGTACTTC
14 | many | TRBJ1-1 | TRBV12-3/TRBV12-4 | - | CASSLAPRGTEAFF | TGTGCCAGCAGTTTAGCGCCCAGGGGCACTGAAGCTTTCTTT
17 | many | TRBJ1-2 | TRBV6-5 | - | CASSYNLISDHNYGYTF | TGTGCCAGCAGTTACAATCTTATTAGCGACCATAACTATGGCTACACCTTC